This record looks at one TCR beta chain sequence and its context. Its specificity is not known. The CDR3 runs to 15 residues. The V gene lost 6 bases and the J gene lost 0 bases, with 9 bases spanning the gap. CDR1 is MDHEN, CDR2 SYDVKM, per germline. This specimen belongs to a study of cytomegalovirus exposure and HLA in healthy donors. The PCR made use of 60 Vbeta and 13 Jbeta primers. TCRdb keeps only in-frame clones here, not all; method: immunoSEQ multiplex PCR. The sample lists 100,000 or so clones, about two thirds seen once, with roughly 2.5% in the top ten. Study-level findings and limits: Researchers had no immune exposure information except CMV serostatus available. Donors belonging to an Asian-associated ancestry cluster reportedly showed fewer N-insertions in productive TCRs than the roughly 700-donor mean, according to what a later analysis found.

This clonotype was sampled from a man aged 50 or older in good health and CMV-seronegative. The chain couples TRBV28 to TRBJ1-6; D unresolved. Sequenced material: PBMCs. CDR3 sequence (DNA): TGTGCCAGCAGACGACGGAGCTCCTATAATTCACCCCTCCACTTT. It yields the protein CASRRRSSYNSPLHF.